This passage covers 8 T cell receptor beta chains from one sample sequenced in a study of blood T cell repertoires in COVID-19. TCRdb's copy holds only in-frame clones and misses some; the assay was immunoSEQ multiplex PCR. Here the sample spans fewer than 110,000 clones, approximately 88% being singletons. The sample comprised peripheral blood. These receptors all stem from a middle-aged man with active or convalescent COVID-19.

This clone is a singleton in its sample. The J gene is TRBJ1-2, the V gene TRBV19; D remains unclear. CDR1 and CDR2 (germline): LNHDA, SQIVND (reference sequence). The CDR3 consists of 13 residues. V dropped 6 bases and J dropped 4 bases, with 12 bases sitting between them. CDR3 sequence (DNA): TGTGCCAGTAGACCCGGGGTGATCTATGGCTACACCTTC. Protein: CASRPGVIYGYTF.

V gene TRBV27 combines with J gene TRBJ2-1; 9 nucleotides line up with TRBD2. V gave up 6 bases and J gave up 9 bases; unmatched junction bases: 9. The CDR3 is 14 amino acids. Looked up from germline, CDR1 is MNHEY and CDR2 is SMNVEV (reference sequence). The CDR3 DNA follows: TGTGCCAGCAGGCCCGGGACTAGCTTCGGTGAGCAGTTCTTC. Protein product: CASRPGTSFGEQFF.

This chain links TRBV5-1 with TRBJ2-4; 10 bases are shared with TRBD2. Germline trimming cut 0 bases from V and 7 bases from J; bases unmatched to any gene: 7. This CDR3 spans 16 amino acids. Germline V gene lookup returns CDR1 SGHRS and CDR2 YFSETQ. CDR3 sequence (DNA): TGCGCCAGCAGCTTGGGGGTCGGGACTAGCGCTAACATTCAGTACTTC. Protein sequence: CASSLGVGTSANIQYF.

V and J are TRBV2 and TRBJ2-1; tentatively, D is TRBD1 (5 bases). The CDR3 length is 11 residues. Trimming cost V 6 bases and J 7 bases, with 7 bases left between them. The germline CDR1 and CDR2 sequences are SNHLY and FYNNEI. The CDR3 reads CASRAGNEQFF. The CDR3 nucleotides are TGTGCCAGCAGGGCAGGGAATGAGCAGTTCTTC.

This chain uses TRBV7-3 with TRBJ2-6; maybe TRBD2 (6 bases). Germline-derived CDR1 and CDR2 are SGHTA and FQGTGA. Trimming cost V 5 bases and J 1 base, with 15 bases left between them. This CDR3 contains 17 residues. CDR3 nucleotide sequence: TGTGCCAGCAGCGGCCGCCGTAGCGGATCTGGGGCCAACGTCCTGACTTTC. Protein sequence: CASSGRRSGSGANVLTF.

The chain joins TRBV6-5 to TRBJ1-4, with no clear D. V dropped 6 bases and J dropped 0 bases, with 11 bases sitting between them. The CDR3 has 15 residues. Germline values: CDR1 MNHEY, CDR2 SVGAGI. The CDR3 reads CASSSTGATNEKLFF. CDR3 bases: TGTGCCAGCAGCTCAACGGGTGCAACTAATGAAAAACTGTTTTTT.

The genes are TRBV27 and TRBJ2-7; D might be TRBD1 (6 bases). The CDR3 spans 15 residues. With 2 bases removed from V and 2 bases from J, the gap between germline ends came to 13 bases. Germline V gene lookup returns CDR1 MNHEY and CDR2 SMNVEV (reference sequence). CDR3 protein: CASSLRGQGTYEQYF. The CDR3 DNA follows: TGTGCCAGCAGTTTAAGAGGTCAGGGGACCTACGAGCAGTACTTC.

This chain uses TRBV30 with TRBJ2-6; D not resolved. The CDR3 is 12 amino acids. From germline, CDR1 is GTSNPN and CDR2 SVGIG (reference sequence). Trimming removed 4 bases at V and 2 bases at J, with 3 bases between. The CDR3 is CAWTTGANVLTF. Here the CDR3 DNA reads TGTGCCTGGACTACTGGGGCCAACGTCCTGACTTTC.